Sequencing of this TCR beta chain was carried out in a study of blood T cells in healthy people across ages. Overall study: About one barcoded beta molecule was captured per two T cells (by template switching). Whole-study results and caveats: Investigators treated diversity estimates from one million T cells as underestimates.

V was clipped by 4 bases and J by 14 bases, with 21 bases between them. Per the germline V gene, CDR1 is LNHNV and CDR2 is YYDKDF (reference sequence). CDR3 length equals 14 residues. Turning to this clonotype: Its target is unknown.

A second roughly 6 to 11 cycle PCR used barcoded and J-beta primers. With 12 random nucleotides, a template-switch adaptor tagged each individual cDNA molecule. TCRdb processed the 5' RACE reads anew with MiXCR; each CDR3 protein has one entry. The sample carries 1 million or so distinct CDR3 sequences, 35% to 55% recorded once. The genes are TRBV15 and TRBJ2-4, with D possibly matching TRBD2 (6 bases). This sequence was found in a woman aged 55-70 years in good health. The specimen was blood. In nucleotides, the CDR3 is TGTGCCACCAGCACCAGAAGTTTTTCAGGCGGGGAGTACTTC. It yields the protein CATSTRSFSGGEYF.